Below are 21 T cell receptor beta chains sequenced from a single sample in a study of vaccination and CD4 T cells after COVID-19. Antigens for these TCRs are unknown. The treatment here: roughly nine-day PBMC culture with coronavirus spike peptide pools or control peptides (ViraFEST assay). An Oncomine TCR Beta short-read assay was used to sequence the DNA from cultured CD4+ T cells. TCRdb reprocessed the PCR reads via MiXCR and lists one record per CDR3 protein. The top ten hold approximately 8% of the sample, which has roughly 18,000 distinct CDR3 sequences, under 60% seen once. Sequenced sample: CD4+ T cells from blood, cultured in vitro. Receptors were obtained from a human donor who had recovered from COVID-19.

The chain links TRBV20-1 to TRBJ2-5, with 8 bases that match TRBD2. V was clipped by 0 bases and J by 7 bases; unmatched bases: 10. The CDR3 consists of 15 residues. Germline V CDR1 and CDR2: DFQATT, SNEGSKA (reference sequence). CDR3 in amino acids: CSARDSKTREGTQYF. CDR3 DNA sequence: TGCAGTGCTAGAGATTCCAAAACCCGGGAGGGGACCCAGTACTTC.

V gene TRBV11-2 combines with J gene TRBJ2-3; D perhaps matches TRBD1 (6 bases). Trimming left V 1 base short and J 4 bases short, with 12 bases between. Per germline, CDR1 SGHAT and CDR2 FQNNGV. There are 15 residues in the CDR3. The CDR3 nucleotides read TGTGCCAGCAGCTTAGGGGGGCTGAGGGCAGATACGCAGTATTTT. This encodes CASSLGGLRADTQYF. Full variable domain (rest looked up from reference TRBV11-2 and TRBJ2-3): EAGVAQSPRYKIIEKRQSVAFWCNPISGHATLYWYQQILGQGPKLLIQFQNNGVVDDSQLPKDRFSAERLKGVDSTLKIQPAKLEDSAVYLCASSLGGLRADTQYFGPGTRLTVL.

V usage is TRBV2 and J usage is TRBJ2-5; no clear D. Trimming removed 6 bases at V and 7 bases at J, with 15 bases between. Per the germline V gene, CDR1 is SNHLY and CDR2 is FYNNEI. This CDR3 has 13 amino acids. The DNA for the CDR3 is TGTGCCAGCAGGGAACATCAGGACGGGACCCAGTACTTC. Protein: CASREHQDGTQYF.

The chain recombines TRBV2 with TRBJ2-3; D is unclear. The V end was cut by 11 bases, the J end by 0 bases, with 15 bases between. The CDR3 is 14 residues long. Germline V gene sequence: CDR1 SNHLY, CDR2 FYNNEI. CDR3 protein: CAGNPASSTDTQYF. The CDR3 DNA reads TGTGCCGGCAACCCGGCCTCTAGCACAGATACGCAGTATTTT. The variable domain in full, completed from reference TRBV2 and TRBJ2-3, reads EPEVTQTPSHQVTQMGQEVILRCVPISNHLYFYWYRQILGQKVEFLVSFYNNEISEKSEIFDDQFSVERPDGSNFTLKIRSTKLEDSAMYFCAGNPASSTDTQYFGPGTRLTVL.

The chain is built from TRBV20-1 and TRBJ1-2; TRBD1 might be the D (5 bases). CDR3 length equals 14 residues. V dropped 4 bases and J dropped 6 bases, with 18 bases sitting between them. In germline, CDR1 is DFQATT, CDR2 SNEGSKA (reference sequence). As DNA, the CDR3 is TGCAGTGCTACCGGGGGGTTCGGGGTCGATGGCTACACCTTC. It codes for CSATGGFGVDGYTF.

This chain joins TRBV30 and TRBJ1-6, with D perhaps TRBD1 (6 bases). The V gene lost 4 bases and the J gene lost 9 bases, with 16 bases spanning the gap. The CDR3 sequence is 14 residues long. Looked up from germline, CDR1 is GTSNPN and CDR2 is SVGIG (reference sequence). CDR3 amino acids: CAWNQGGARSPLHF. CDR3 coding DNA: TGTGCCTGGAACCAAGGGGGGGCTCGTTCACCCCTCCACTTT.

V is TRBV9 and J is TRBJ1-6, with D maybe TRBD1 (6 bases). Germline assignment: CDR1 SGDLS and CDR2 YYNGEE. V shed 1 base and J shed 8 bases, with 10 bases lying between them. This CDR3 has 14 amino acids. CDR3 bases: TGTGCCAGCAGCGTAAGCAGGGGTGATTCACCCCTCCACTTT. This codes for CASSVSRGDSPLHF.

Only a few counts were recorded for this clonotype. The chain recombines TRBV20-1 with TRBJ1-6; D is uncertain. The germline gives CDR1 DFQATT, CDR2 SNEGSKA (reference sequence). Between the trimmed V and J ends, which lost 6 bases and 7 bases, there was a span of 10 bases. The CDR3 is 12 amino acids. The DNA of the CDR3 is TGCAGTGCCGCACCATCCAATTCACCCCTCCACTTT. Encoded protein: CSAAPSNSPLHF.

The CDR3 region is CASTLLGESYEQYF. The CDR3 DNA reads TGTGCCAGCACCCTATTAGGAGAGTCCTACGAGCAGTACTTC. V usage is TRBV2 and J usage is TRBJ2-7; D not resolved. The V gene's germline CDR1 is SNHLY and CDR2 FYNNEI. CDR3 size: 14 residues. V lost 7 bases and J 1 base, leaving 14 bases between the germline ends.

V usage is TRBV30 and J usage is TRBJ1-6, with D unclear. CDR1 and CDR2 from the germline V gene are GTSNPN and SVGIG (reference sequence). CDR3 length equals 12 residues. V lost 0 bases to trimming and J lost 17 bases, with 14 bases between them. CDR3 DNA: TGTGCCTGGAGTGTACCTCCGGGAACGGTCCACTTT. Translated: CAWSVPPGTVHF.

The chain has TRBV29-1 and TRBJ1-1; D not certain. V dropped 4 bases and J dropped 2 bases, with 2 bases sitting between them. The CDR3 is made up of 10 amino acids. CDR1 is SQVTM, CDR2 ANQGSEA, per germline. CDR3 sequence reads: CSVVNTEAFF. The CDR3 DNA reads as TGCAGCGTTGTAAACACTGAAGCTTTCTTT.

This chain links TRBV15 with TRBJ1-2; 9 nucleotides match TRBD1. CDR1 LNHNV and CDR2 YYDKDF come from the germline V gene (reference sequence). J was trimmed by 4 bases and V by 1 base; bases with no gene match: 7. The CDR3 covers 16 residues. CDR3 loop: CATSRGGRDRAYGYTF. The CDR3 DNA follows: TGTGCCACCAGCAGAGGCGGACGGGACAGGGCCTATGGCTACACCTTC.

V gene TRBV2 combines with J gene TRBJ1-2; 8 bases are a match to TRBD1. Unmatched junction bases numbered 8, after V lost 5 bases and J lost 6 bases. Per germline, CDR1 SNHLY and CDR2 FYNNEI. The CDR3 extends over 14 amino acids. CDR3 amino acids: CASSPTGVENGYTF. In DNA form, the CDR3 reads TGTGCCAGCAGTCCGACAGGGGTGGAGAATGGCTACACCTTC.

This clonotype was seen a few times. V is TRBV6-1 and J is TRBJ1-1, with D possibly matching TRBD1 (5 bases). Trimming cost V 6 bases and J 0 bases, with 11 bases left between them. The CDR3 extends over 14 amino acids. The germline gives CDR1 MNHNS, CDR2 SASEGT. In DNA form, the CDR3 reads TGTGCCAGCAGAGAGCTGGGACTGAACACTGAAGCTTTCTTT. Translating it yields CASRELGLNTEAFF.

This clonotype has a handful of counts. This chain joins TRBV24-1 and TRBJ2-5; TRBD2 agrees at 8 bases. The CDR3 runs to 15 residues. CDR1 is KGHDR, CDR2 SFDVKD, per germline. V was pared by 3 bases and J by 5 bases, with 7 bases of the junction left unmatched. The DNA for the CDR3 is TGTGCCACCAGTGATCCCCGGGAGGGAGGGGAGACCCAGTACTTC. It yields the protein CATSDPREGGETQYF.

The V call is TRBV7-2, the J call TRBJ2-1, with 7 bases aligning to TRBD2. Germline CDR1 and CDR2: SGHTA and FQGNSA. This CDR3 spans 15 amino acids. With 3 bases clipped from V and 2 bases from J, the junction kept 4 bases outside the gene matches. DNA for the CDR3: TGTGCCAGCAGCTTGGAGAGCGGGACCTACAATGAGCAGTTCTTC. It specifies CASSLESGTYNEQFF.

The chain links TRBV20-1 to TRBJ1-5, with 10 positions matching TRBD1. J gave up 3 bases and V 6 bases, and 5 bases lay outside the gene matches. The germline V gene encodes CDR1 DFQATT and CDR2 SNEGSKA (reference sequence). The CDR3 contains 14 residues. The CDR3 sequence is CSAAGTGVNQPQHF. CDR3 nucleotide sequence: TGCAGTGCCGCCGGGACAGGGGTCAATCAGCCCCAGCATTTT.

The V gene is TRBV24-1, the J gene TRBJ2-1; D is ambiguous. Germline V gene lookup returns CDR1 KGHDR and CDR2 SFDVKD. Trimming left V 0 bases short and J 6 bases short, with 8 bases between. The CDR3 runs to 14 residues. CDR3 sequence: CATSDLGHLNEQFF. The CDR3 region has the DNA TGTGCCACCAGTGATTTGGGGCACCTCAATGAGCAGTTCTTC.

The CDR3 DNA reads as TGTGCCAGTAGGACCCGGGGAACCCATGGCTACACCTTC. Its protein is CASRTRGTHGYTF. The gene calls are TRBV19 and TRBJ1-2; D not certain. Deletions cut 6 bases from V and 6 bases from J, with 14 bases between. The germline V gene encodes CDR1 LNHDA and CDR2 SQIVND (reference sequence). This CDR3 has 13 residues.

The chain carries TRBV20-1 and TRBJ2-3, with D possibly being TRBD2 (6 bases). CDR1 DFQATT and CDR2 SNEGSKA come from the germline V gene (reference sequence). The CDR3 runs 14 residues. The chain's CDR3 is CSASASASTDTQYF. The CDR3 coding sequence is TGCAGCGCGTCGGCTAGCGCTAGCACAGATACGCAGTATTTT.

The chain employs TRBV7-8 and TRBJ1-3; TRBD1 agrees at 7 bases. CDR3 size: 13 residues. The germline CDR1 and CDR2 sequences are SGHVS and FQNEAQ. The junction had 7 bases not matched to a gene; V was cut back by 10 bases and J by 4 bases. The DNA for the CDR3 is TGTGCCACTCTAGGGGGCTCGGGAAACACCATATATTTT. Protein product: CATLGGSGNTIYF.